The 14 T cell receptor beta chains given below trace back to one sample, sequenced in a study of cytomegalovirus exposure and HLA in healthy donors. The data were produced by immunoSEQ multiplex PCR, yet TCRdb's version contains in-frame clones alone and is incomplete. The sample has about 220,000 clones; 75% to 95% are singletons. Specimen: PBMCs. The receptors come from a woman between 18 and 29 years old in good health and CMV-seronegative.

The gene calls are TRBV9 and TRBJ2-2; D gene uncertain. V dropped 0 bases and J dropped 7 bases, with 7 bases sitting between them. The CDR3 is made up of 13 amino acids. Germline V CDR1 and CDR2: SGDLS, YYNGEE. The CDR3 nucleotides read TGTGCCAGCAGCGTAGTTGTGTACGGGGAGCTGTTTTTT. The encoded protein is CASSVVVYGELFF.

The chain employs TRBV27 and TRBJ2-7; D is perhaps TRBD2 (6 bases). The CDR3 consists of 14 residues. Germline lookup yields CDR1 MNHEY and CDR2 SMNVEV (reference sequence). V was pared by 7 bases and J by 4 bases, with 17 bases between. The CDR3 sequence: CASNPPGLPYEQYF. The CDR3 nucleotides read TGTGCCAGCAATCCACCGGGACTTCCATACGAGCAGTACTTC.

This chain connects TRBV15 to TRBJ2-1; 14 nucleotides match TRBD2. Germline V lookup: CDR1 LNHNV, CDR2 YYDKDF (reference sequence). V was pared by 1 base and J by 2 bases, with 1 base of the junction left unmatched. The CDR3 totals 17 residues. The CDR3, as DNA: TGTGCCACCAGCAGAGGGACTAGCGGGAGGCCCTACAATGAGCAGTTCTTC. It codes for CATSRGTSGRPYNEQFF.

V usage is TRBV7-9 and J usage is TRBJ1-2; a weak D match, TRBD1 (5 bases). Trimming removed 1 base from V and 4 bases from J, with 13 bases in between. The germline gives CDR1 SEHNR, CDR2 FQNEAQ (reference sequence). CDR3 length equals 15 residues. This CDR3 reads CASSLVGQGGYGYTF. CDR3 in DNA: TGTGCCAGCAGCTTAGTCGGGCAGGGAGGCTATGGCTACACCTTC.

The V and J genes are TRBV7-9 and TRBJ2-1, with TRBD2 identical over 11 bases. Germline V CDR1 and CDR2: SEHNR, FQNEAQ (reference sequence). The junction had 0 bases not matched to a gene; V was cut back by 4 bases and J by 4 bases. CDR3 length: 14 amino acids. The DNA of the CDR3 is TGTGCCAGCAGCTGGACTAGCGGGTACAATGAGCAGTTCTTC. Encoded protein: CASSWTSGYNEQFF.

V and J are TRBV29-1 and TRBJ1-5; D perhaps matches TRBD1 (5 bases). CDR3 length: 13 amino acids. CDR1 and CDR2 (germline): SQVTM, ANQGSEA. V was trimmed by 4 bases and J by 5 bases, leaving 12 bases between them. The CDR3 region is CSVGGGPDQPQHF. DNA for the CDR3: TGCAGCGTTGGCGGGGGACCGGATCAGCCCCAGCATTTT.

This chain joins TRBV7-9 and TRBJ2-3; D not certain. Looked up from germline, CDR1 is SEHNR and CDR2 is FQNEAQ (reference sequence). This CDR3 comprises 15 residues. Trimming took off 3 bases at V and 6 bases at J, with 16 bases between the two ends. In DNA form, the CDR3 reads TGTGCCAGCAGCTTCCAAACCGGTCGTAGCGATACGCAGTATTTT. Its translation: CASSFQTGRSDTQYF.

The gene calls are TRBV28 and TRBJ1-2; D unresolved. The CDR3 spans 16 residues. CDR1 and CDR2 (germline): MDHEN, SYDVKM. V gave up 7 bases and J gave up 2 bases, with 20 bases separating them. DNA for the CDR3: TGTGCCAGCACTATTGGAGGGCCCGACGGAAACTATGGCTACACCTTC. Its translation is CASTIGGPDGNYGYTF.

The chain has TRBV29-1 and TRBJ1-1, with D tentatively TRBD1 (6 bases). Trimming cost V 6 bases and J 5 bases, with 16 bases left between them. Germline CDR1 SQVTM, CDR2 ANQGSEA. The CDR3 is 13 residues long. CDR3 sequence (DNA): TGCAGCGTGGGACATCGGGATTCTACTGAAGCTTTCTTT. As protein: CSVGHRDSTEAFF. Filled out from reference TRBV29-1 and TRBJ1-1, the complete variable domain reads SAVISQKPSRDICQRGTSLTIQCQVDSQVTMMFWYRQQPGQSLTLIATANQGSEATYESGFVIDKFPISRPNLTFSTLTVSNMSPEDSSIYLCSVGHRDSTEAFFGQGTRLTVV.

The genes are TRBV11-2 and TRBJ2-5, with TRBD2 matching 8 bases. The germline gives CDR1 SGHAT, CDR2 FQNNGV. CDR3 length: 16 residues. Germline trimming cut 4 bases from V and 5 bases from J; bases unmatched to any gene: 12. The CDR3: CASSWVDGRAGETQYF. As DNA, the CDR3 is TGTGCCAGCAGCTGGGTGGACGGGAGGGCCGGGGAGACCCAGTACTTC.

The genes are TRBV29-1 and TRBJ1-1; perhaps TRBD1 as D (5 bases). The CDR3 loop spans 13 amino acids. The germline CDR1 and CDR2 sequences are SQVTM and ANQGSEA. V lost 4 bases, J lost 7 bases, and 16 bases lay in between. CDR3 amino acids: CSVGVGGGGEAFF. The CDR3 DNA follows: TGCAGCGTTGGGGTCGGGGGAGGTGGTGAAGCTTTCTTT.

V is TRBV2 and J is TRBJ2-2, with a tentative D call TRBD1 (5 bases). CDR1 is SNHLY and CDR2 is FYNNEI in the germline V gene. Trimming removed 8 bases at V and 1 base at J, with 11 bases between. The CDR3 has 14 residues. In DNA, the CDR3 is TGTGCCAGCGATCCAGGGTTGAACACCGGGGAGCTGTTTTTT. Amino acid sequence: CASDPGLNTGELFF.

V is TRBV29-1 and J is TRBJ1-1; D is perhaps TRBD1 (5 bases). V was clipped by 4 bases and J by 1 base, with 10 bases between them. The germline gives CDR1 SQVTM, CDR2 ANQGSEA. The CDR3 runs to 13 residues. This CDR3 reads CSVGEGSNTEAFF. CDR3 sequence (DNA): TGCAGCGTTGGGGAGGGGTCGAACACTGAAGCTTTCTTT.

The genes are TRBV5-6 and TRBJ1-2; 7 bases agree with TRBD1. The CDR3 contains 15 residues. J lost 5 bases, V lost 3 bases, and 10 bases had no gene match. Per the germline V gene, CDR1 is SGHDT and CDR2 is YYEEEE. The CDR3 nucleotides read TGTGCCAGCAGCTCCAAAGACAGGGAACATTATGGCTACACCTTC. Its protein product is CASSSKDREHYGYTF. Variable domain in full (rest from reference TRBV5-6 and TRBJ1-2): DAGVTQSPTHLIKTRGQQVTLRCSPKSGHDTVSWYQQALGQGPQFIFQYYEEEERQRGNFPDRFSGHQFPNYSSELNVNALLLGDSALYLCASSSKDREHYGYTFGSGTRLTVV.